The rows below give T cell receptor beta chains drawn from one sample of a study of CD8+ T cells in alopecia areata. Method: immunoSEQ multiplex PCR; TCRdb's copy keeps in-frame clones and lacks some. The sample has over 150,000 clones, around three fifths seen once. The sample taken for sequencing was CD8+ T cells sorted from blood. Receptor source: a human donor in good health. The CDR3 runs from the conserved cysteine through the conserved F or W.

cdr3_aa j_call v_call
CASSLDKSGETQYF TRBJ2-5 TRBV5-1
CASSPRTSGPTDTQYF TRBJ2-3 TRBV7-8
CASTHITLGEQFF TRBJ2-1 TRBV11-2
CASSQVAGAGYTF TRBJ1-2 TRBV14
CASSPTGGDNQPQHF TRBJ1-5 TRBV2
CASSHIWNGNTIYF TRBJ1-3 TRBV14
CASSPKRGGSYNEQFF TRBJ2-1 TRBV13
CASSPIGTGGPQDYGYTF TRBJ1-2 TRBV7-9
CASTTRGGADTQYF TRBJ2-3 TRBV27
CASSPEGNSNQPQHF TRBJ1-5 TRBV18
CASSQDGSPGQGTYGYTF TRBJ1-2 TRBV4-1
CASSLEGTASEQYF TRBJ2-7 TRBV7-6
CASSKTGSGNTIYF TRBJ1-3 TRBV7-9
CAWKGQNTGELFF TRBJ2-2 TRBV30
CASSLGTPSDGYTF TRBJ1-2 TRBV7-8
CASSLLVTGEAFF TRBJ1-1 TRBV7-8
CSVVRSEAFF TRBJ1-1 TRBV29-1
CASSSRDKPYGYTF TRBJ1-2 TRBV6-6
CASSRRREEDTQYF TRBJ2-3 TRBV6-5
CASSEFTTDEKLFF TRBJ1-4 TRBV25-1
CASTRLTSGDSVEETQYF TRBJ2-5 TRBV7-9
CASSLGRGNSPLHF TRBJ1-6 TRBV13
CASSAESEGYEQYF TRBJ2-7 TRBV25-1
CASSTGTTNQETQYF TRBJ2-5 TRBV27
CASSQVGGRNYGYTF TRBJ1-2 TRBV4-1
CASSPRTGGITEAFF TRBJ1-1 TRBV6-6
CSVLRGNTGELFF TRBJ2-2 TRBV29-1
CSVEPGTGTNYGYTF TRBJ1-2 TRBV29-1
CASSLDRLAGLGQFF TRBJ2-1 TRBV4-1
CASSESIGTGDYEQFF TRBJ2-1 TRBV6-1
CATSREGSINNEQFF TRBJ2-1 TRBV15
CAPSAPYSNQPQHF TRBJ1-5 TRBV6-4
CASSQDQKGRGRYNSPLHF TRBJ1-6 TRBV4-1
CASSSRSSYNEQFF TRBJ2-1 TRBV13
CRAGTQGDYGYTF TRBJ1-2 TRBV29-1
CASKPDSRHGYTF TRBJ1-2 TRBV6-6
CSVETGGTYEQYF - TRBV29-1
CASSDSGSSSYNEQFF TRBJ2-1 TRBV6-4
CSVALGTGDGYTF TRBJ1-2 TRBV29-1
CASSEGSNQPQHF TRBJ1-5 TRBV18
CASTSGEWGTSPLHF TRBJ1-6 TRBV27
CASSASSGGETQYF TRBJ2-5 TRBV6-1
CASSLAWGEASYEQYF TRBJ2-7 TRBV5-1
CASNPGGDTQYF TRBJ2-3 TRBV2
CASSETPGASLTDTQYF TRBJ2-3 TRBV2
CASSKINQPQHF TRBJ1-5 TRBV19